Listed here is a single TCR beta chain. V lost 5 bases and J lost 0, with 11 bases in between. Germline CDR1 SGHVS, CDR2 FNYEAQ. The CDR3 contains 15 residues. This specimen belongs to a study of blood T cell repertoires in COVID-19. Study summary: Sources were T cells, B-cell-depleted T cells, or PBMCs; the material itself was cDNA or gDNA.

Original processing notes: Estimation of nucleated cell counts was performed using reference gene primer amplification. Here immunoSEQ multiplex PCR was the method, and the copy in TCRdb shows in-frame clones only, minus some. V and J calls and clone size follow that table, whereas D and trimming were derived from the DNA. The sample consists of hundreds of thousands of clones, around 89% of them appearing once. This clonotype originated in a woman between 18 and 29 years old with acute or convalescent COVID-19. Sequenced: peripheral blood. J is TRBJ1-3 and V is TRBV7-6; D gene ambiguous. The CDR3 coding sequence is TGTGCCAGCAGCGTAACCCCGGGCTCTGGAAACACCATATATTTT. It translates to CASSVTPGSGNTIYF.